Sequencing of this T cell receptor (beta chain) was carried out in a study of blood T cell repertoires in COVID-19. At the level of the study: Italy, Spain and the United States were the sources of the convalescent and acute COVID-19 samples. T cells, B-cell-depleted T cells, or PBMCs provided the cDNA or gDNA that served as material.

Original methodology: Estimation of nucleated cell counts was performed using reference gene primer amplification. Assay: immunoSEQ multiplex PCR; the TCRdb copy retains only in-frame clones and omits some. That table is the source of V, J and clone size, and D and trimming were worked out from the DNA. The sample contains about 120,000 clones, approximately 87% of which appear only once. Germline values: CDR1 SGHVS, CDR2 FQNEAQ. The junction had 11 bases not matched to a gene; V was cut back by 2 bases and J by 4 bases. The CDR3 has 17 amino acids. The sequence was collected from a man younger than 40 with acute or convalescent COVID-19. The chain uses TRBV7-8 and TRBJ2-7, with 10 nucleotides matching TRBD2. The sequenced sample consisted of peripheral blood. The CDR3 DNA reads as TGTGCCAGCAGCTTACGGGAACCGGGACTAGCGCATTACGAGCAGTACGTC. Protein product: CASSLREPGLAHYEQYV.